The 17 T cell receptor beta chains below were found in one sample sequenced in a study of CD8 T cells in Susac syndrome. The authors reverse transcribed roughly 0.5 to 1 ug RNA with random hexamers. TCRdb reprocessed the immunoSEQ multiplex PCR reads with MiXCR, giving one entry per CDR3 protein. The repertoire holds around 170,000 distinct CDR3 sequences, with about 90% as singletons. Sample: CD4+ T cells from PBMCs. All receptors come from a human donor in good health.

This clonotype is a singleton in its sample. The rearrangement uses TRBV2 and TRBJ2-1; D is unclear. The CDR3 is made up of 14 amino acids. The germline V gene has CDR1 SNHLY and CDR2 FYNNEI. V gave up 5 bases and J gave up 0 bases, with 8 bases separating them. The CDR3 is CASSRSDSYNEQFF. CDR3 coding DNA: TGTGCCAGCAGTAGATCGGACTCCTACAATGAGCAGTTCTTC.

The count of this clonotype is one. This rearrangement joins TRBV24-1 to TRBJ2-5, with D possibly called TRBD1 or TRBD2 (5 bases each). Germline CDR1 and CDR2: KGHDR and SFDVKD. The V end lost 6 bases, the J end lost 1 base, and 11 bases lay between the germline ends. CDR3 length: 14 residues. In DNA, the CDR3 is TGTGCCACCAGTCGTTCCGGGGCCCAAGAGACCCAGTACTTC. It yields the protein CATSRSGAQETQYF.

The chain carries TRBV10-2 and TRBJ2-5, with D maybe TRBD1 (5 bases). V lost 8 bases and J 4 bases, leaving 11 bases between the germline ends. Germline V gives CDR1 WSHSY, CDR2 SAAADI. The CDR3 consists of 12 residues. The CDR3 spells CASGARRETQYF. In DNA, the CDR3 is TGCGCCAGCGGGGCCCGGCGAGAGACCCAGTACTTC.

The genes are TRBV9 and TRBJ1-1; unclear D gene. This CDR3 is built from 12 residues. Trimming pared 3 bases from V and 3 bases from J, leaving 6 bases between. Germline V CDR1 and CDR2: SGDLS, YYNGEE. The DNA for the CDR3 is TGTGCCAGCAGCGGAAGCGACACTGAAGCTTTCTTT. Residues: CASSGSDTEAFF.

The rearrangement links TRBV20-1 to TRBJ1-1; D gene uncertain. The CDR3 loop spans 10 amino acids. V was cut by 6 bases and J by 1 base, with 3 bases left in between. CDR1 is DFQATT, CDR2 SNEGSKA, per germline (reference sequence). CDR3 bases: TGCAGTGCGGCGAACACTGAAGCTTTCTTT. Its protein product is CSAANTEAFF.

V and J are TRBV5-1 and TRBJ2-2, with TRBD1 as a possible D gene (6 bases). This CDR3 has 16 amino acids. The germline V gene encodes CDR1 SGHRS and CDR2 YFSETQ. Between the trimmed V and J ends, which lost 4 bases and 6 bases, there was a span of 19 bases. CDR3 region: CASSAGRDTTAGELFF. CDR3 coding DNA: TGCGCCAGCAGCGCGGGTCGGGACACAACCGCCGGGGAGCTGTTTTTT.

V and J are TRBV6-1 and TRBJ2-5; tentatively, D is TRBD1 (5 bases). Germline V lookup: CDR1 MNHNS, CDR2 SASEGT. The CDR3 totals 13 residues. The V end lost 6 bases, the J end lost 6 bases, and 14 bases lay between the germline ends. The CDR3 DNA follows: TGTGCCAGCAGAGGGGCAGGGCCCAAGACCCAGTACTTC. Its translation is CASRGAGPKTQYF.

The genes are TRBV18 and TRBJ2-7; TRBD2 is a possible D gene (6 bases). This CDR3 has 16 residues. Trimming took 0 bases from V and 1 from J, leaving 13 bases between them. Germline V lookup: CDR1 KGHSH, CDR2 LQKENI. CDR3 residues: CASSPPNSRGSYEQYF. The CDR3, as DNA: TGTGCCAGCTCACCACCGAACAGCCGGGGGTCCTACGAGCAGTACTTC.

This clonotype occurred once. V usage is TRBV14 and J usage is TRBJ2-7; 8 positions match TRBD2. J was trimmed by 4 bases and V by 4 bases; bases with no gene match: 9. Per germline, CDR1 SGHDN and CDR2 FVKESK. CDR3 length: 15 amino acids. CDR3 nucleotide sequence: TGTGCCAGCAGCCCGCGAATCCGGGGGGGGTACGAGCAGTACTTC. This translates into CASSPRIRGGYEQYF.

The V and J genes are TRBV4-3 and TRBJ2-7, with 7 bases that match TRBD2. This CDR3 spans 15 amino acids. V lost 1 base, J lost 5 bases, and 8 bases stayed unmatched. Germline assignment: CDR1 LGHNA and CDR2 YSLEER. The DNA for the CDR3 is TGCGCCAGCAGCCAAGTGGACGGGGGGTCCCACGAGCAGTACTTC. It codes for CASSQVDGGSHEQYF.

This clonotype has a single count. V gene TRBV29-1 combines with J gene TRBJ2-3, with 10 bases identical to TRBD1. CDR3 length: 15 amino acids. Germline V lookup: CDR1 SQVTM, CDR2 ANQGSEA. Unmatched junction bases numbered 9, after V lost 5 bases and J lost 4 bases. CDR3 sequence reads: CSVSGPGTGADTQYF. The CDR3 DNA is TGCAGCGTTTCTGGCCCCGGGACAGGGGCAGATACGCAGTATTTT.

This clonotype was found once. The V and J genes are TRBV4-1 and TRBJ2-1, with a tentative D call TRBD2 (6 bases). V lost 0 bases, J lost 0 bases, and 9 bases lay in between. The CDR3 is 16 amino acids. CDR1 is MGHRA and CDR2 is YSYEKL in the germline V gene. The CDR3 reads CASSQEMTSSYNEQFF. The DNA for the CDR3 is TGCGCCAGCAGCCAAGAGATGACTAGCTCCTACAATGAGCAGTTCTTC.

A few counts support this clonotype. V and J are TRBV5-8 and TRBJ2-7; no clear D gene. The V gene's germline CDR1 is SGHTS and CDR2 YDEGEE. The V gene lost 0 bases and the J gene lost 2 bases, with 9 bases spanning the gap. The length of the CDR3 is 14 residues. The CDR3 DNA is TGTGCCAGCAGCTTGGTGGGCCTTACCTACGAGCAGTACTTC. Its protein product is CASSLVGLTYEQYF.

The DNA for the CDR3 is TGCGCCAGCAGCTTATATACCGGGACACTGAACACCGGGGAGCTGTTTTTT. This encodes CASSLYTGTLNTGELFF. The rearrangement uses TRBV5-1 and TRBJ2-2, with a possible D match to TRBD1 (6 bases). V gave up 2 bases and J gave up 1 base, with 15 bases separating them. CDR3 length equals 17 residues. The germline V gene encodes CDR1 SGHRS and CDR2 YFSETQ.

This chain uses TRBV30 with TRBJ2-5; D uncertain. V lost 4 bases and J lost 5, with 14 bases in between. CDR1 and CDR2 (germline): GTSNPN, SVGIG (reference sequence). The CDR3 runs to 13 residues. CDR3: CAWTLQSTETQYF. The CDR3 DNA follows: TGTGCCTGGACCTTACAGTCAACGGAGACCCAGTACTTC.

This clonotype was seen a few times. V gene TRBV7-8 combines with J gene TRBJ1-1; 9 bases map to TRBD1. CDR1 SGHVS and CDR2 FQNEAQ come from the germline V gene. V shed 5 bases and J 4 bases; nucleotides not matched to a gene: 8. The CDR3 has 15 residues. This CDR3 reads CASSIEQGARTEAFF. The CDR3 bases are TGTGCCAGCAGCATAGAACAGGGGGCGCGCACTGAAGCTTTCTTT.

CDR3 bases: TGCAGTGCAACCTGGACTAGCGGCGATGAGCAGTTCTTC. Its protein is CSATWTSGDEQFF. The chain joins TRBV20-1 to TRBJ2-1, with TRBD2 matching over 10 bases. Unmatched junction bases numbered 7, after V lost 6 bases and J lost 8 bases. The CDR3 has 13 amino acids. The germline gives CDR1 DFQATT, CDR2 SNEGSKA (reference sequence).